Here is one TCR beta chain with its context. Antigen unknown. This sample was taken from a study of blood T cells in healthy people across ages. Study-level findings and limits: As age increased, TCR beta diversity per million T cells fell in a roughly linear fashion. A greater number of naive CD4+ cells and higher diversity distinguished long-lived donors from aged donors.

Primers used in a second PCR of about 7 to 12 cycles were a sample-barcoded 5' primer and a J-beta primer mix. Every cDNA molecule carried a tag from a template-switch adaptor bearing 12 random nucleotides. TCRdb re-derived calls from the 5' RACE reads in MiXCR, one entry per CDR3 protein. The table includes 1.6 million or so distinct CDR3 sequences, almost 35% detected once. Germline-derived CDR1 and CDR2 are LGHDT and YNNKEL (reference sequence). The V gene lost 7 bases and the J gene lost 6 bases, with 12 bases spanning the gap. There are 12 residues in the CDR3. The chain joins TRBV3-1 to TRBJ1-2; D might be TRBD1 (5 bases). This clonotype originated in a woman in her thirties in good health. The sequencing input was blood. This CDR3 is CASTRGSDGYTF. DNA for the CDR3: TGTGCCAGCACTAGGGGCTCAGATGGCTACACCTTC.